These T cell receptor beta chains were read from a single sample in a study of cytomegalovirus exposure and HLA in healthy donors. Only in-frame clones appear in the TCRdb table, and some are missing; sequencing was by immunoSEQ multiplex PCR. The data contain about 170,000 clones, approximately 81% of them seen just once; the ten biggest clones take up around 1.5%. Material for sequencing was PBMCs. All receptors come from a male donor in good health and CMV-seronegative. CDR3s include the opening cysteine and the closing phenylalanine or tryptophan. A D gene is named only where the DNA matches it firmly. Expanded clones are given a class, and other clones once, few, many or no size at all.

v_call: TRBV5-4
j_call: TRBJ2-7
d_call: TRBD2
clone_size: once
cdr3_nt: TGTGCCAGCAGCAAGGTAACTAGCGACTACGAGCAGTACTTC
cdr3_aa: CASSKVTSDYEQYF

v_call: TRBV19
j_call: TRBJ1-5
d_call: TRBD1
clone_size: NA
cdr3_nt: TGTGCCAGTAGTAGGGACAGGGTTGGCAATCAGCCCCAGCATTTT
cdr3_aa: CASSRDRVGNQPQHF

v_call: TRBV7-8
j_call: TRBJ2-7
d_call: TRBD1
clone_size: NA
cdr3_nt: TGTGCCAGCAGCATCCTGGACAGGGCCTCTTACGAGCAGTACTTC
cdr3_aa: CASSILDRASYEQYF

v_call: TRBV5-1
j_call: TRBJ2-7
d_call: NA
clone_size: NA
cdr3_nt: TGCGCCAGTTCGCGAGGGGGCTACGAGCAGTACTTC
cdr3_aa: CASSRGGYEQYF

v_call: TRBV10-3
j_call: TRBJ2-3
d_call: NA
clone_size: few
cdr3_nt: TGTGCCATCAGTGAGTCGACGGGAGATACGCAGTATTTT
cdr3_aa: CAISESTGDTQYF

v_call: TRBV30
j_call: TRBJ1-1
d_call: NA
clone_size: NA
cdr3_nt: TGTGCCTCAAAGATCTTGGTACGGGGGGCGAAGACTGAAGCTTTCTTT
cdr3_aa: CASKILVRGAKTEAFF

v_call: TRBV5-1
j_call: TRBJ1-5
d_call: NA
clone_size: NA
cdr3_nt: TGCGCCAGCCGGGAGAATAGCAATCAGTCCCAGCATTTT
cdr3_aa: CASRENSNQSQHF

v_call: TRBV2
j_call: TRBJ2-7
d_call: TRBD1
clone_size: NA
cdr3_nt: TGTGCCAGCAGGTCGGACAGGGGACCCTACGAGCAGTACTTC
cdr3_aa: CASRSDRGPYEQYF

v_call: TRBV13
j_call: TRBJ1-3
d_call: NA
clone_size: NA
cdr3_nt: TGTGCCAGCAGCTTAGGCCCGTCGGGGGGCGGAAACACCATATATTTT
cdr3_aa: CASSLGPSGGGNTIYF

v_call: TRBV29-1
j_call: TRBJ1-1
d_call: TRBD1
clone_size: NA
cdr3_nt: TGCAGCGTTGTGGCACAGGGGGGCACTGAAGCTTTCTTT
cdr3_aa: CSVVAQGGTEAFF

v_call: TRBV27
j_call: TRBJ1-5
d_call: NA
clone_size: few
cdr3_nt: TGTGCCAGCAGGAGACCAGGTCAGCCCCAGCATTTT
cdr3_aa: CASRRPGQPQHF

v_call: TRBV7-3
j_call: TRBJ2-2
d_call: NA
clone_size: NA
cdr3_nt: TGTGCCAGCAGCCCGGACTCGAACACCGGGGAGCTGTTTTTT
cdr3_aa: CASSPDSNTGELFF

v_call: TRBV19
j_call: TRBJ2-1
d_call: NA
clone_size: NA
cdr3_nt: TGTGCCAGTAGTATAGTGACCGGGAGTCGAGGTGAGCAGTTCTTC
cdr3_aa: CASSIVTGSRGEQFF

v_call: TRBV7-3
j_call: TRBJ2-5
d_call: TRBD1
clone_size: NA
cdr3_nt: TGTGCCAGCAGCTCGAATACCGGGACAGGGCTAGAGACCCAGTACTTC
cdr3_aa: CASSSNTGTGLETQYF

v_call: TRBV6-5
j_call: TRBJ1-3
d_call: TRBD1
clone_size: NA
cdr3_nt: TGTGCCAGCAGGCCCGGGACAGGCTCTGGAAACACCATATATTTT
cdr3_aa: CASRPGTGSGNTIYF

v_call: TRBV7-6
j_call: TRBJ1-2
d_call: TRBD1
clone_size: NA
cdr3_nt: TGTGCCAGCAGCTTAGTTTCAGGGGGAGGTGGCTACACCTTC
cdr3_aa: CASSLVSGGGGYTF

v_call: TRBV7-2
j_call: TRBJ1-3
d_call: NA
clone_size: NA
cdr3_nt: TGTGCCAGCAGCCAACAGCCTCTCTCTGGAAACACCATATATTTT
cdr3_aa: CASSQQPLSGNTIYF

v_call: TRBV4-1
j_call: TRBJ1-2
d_call: NA
clone_size: NA
cdr3_nt: TGCGCCAGCAGCCAAGATCCGGGCAGGGGCTCCTTGAGCTATGGCTACACCTTC
cdr3_aa: CASSQDPGRGSLSYGYTF

v_call: TRBV19
j_call: TRBJ2-3
d_call: NA
clone_size: once
cdr3_nt: TGTGCCAGTAGCGACAAAAGGGGAGATACGCAGTATTTT
cdr3_aa: CASSDKRGDTQYF

v_call: TRBV19
j_call: TRBJ1-2
d_call: TRBD1
clone_size: NA
cdr3_nt: TGTGCCAGTAGCGCTCCTTCCGGGACAGGACCCAACTATGGCTACACCTTC
cdr3_aa: CASSAPSGTGPNYGYTF

v_call: TRBV5-6
j_call: TRBJ2-7
d_call: NA
clone_size: once
cdr3_nt: TGTGCCAGCAGCTTGGTGCAGGGCCTTCTCTCCTACGAGCAGTACTTC
cdr3_aa: CASSLVQGLLSYEQYF

v_call: TRBV27
j_call: TRBJ2-5
d_call: NA
clone_size: few
cdr3_nt: TGTGCCAGCAGATCCTACAGGGATGAGACCCAGTACTTC
cdr3_aa: CASRSYRDETQYF

v_call: TRBV5-6
j_call: TRBJ2-7
d_call: TRBD2
clone_size: NA
cdr3_nt: TGTGCCAGCAGCTTGCGTAGAGCGGTCAGCGGGGCCTCCGAGCAGTACTTC
cdr3_aa: CASSLRRAVSGASEQYF

v_call: TRBV2
j_call: TRBJ1-2
d_call: TRBD1
clone_size: once
cdr3_nt: TGTGCCAGCAGTGTTGGCAGGGGGAATGGCTACACCTTC
cdr3_aa: CASSVGRGNGYTF

v_call: TRBV28
j_call: TRBJ2-7
d_call: TRBD1
clone_size: few
cdr3_nt: TGTGCCAGCAGTTTACTCCCGGGACAGGAGGACTACGAGCAGTACTTC
cdr3_aa: CASSLLPGQEDYEQYF

v_call: TRBV27
j_call: TRBJ2-3
d_call: TRBD2
clone_size: NA
cdr3_nt: TGTGCCAGCAGTTCCCTAGCGGGGGGGCCCACAGATACGCAGTATTTT
cdr3_aa: CASSSLAGGPTDTQYF